This is a list of T cell receptor beta chains from one sample in a study of T cells in Graves' hyperthyroidism and ophthalmopathy. Each CDR3 protein gets one entry after TCRdb re-called the multiplex PCR reads with MiXCR. The data show approximately 690,000 distinct CDR3 sequences, 13% to 15% seen once. Specimen: blood. The receptor source for this set is a woman between 45 and 60 years old with Graves' ophthalmopathy. Both conserved end residues are part of each CDR3. A D gene is named only where the DNA matches it firmly. The listing skips clone size in some rows; elsewhere it reads once, few, many or a size class.

clone_size d_call j_call v_call cdr3_aa cdr3_nt
few TRBD2 TRBJ2-1 TRBV27 CASSFLGLAGGYNEQFF TGTGCCAGCAGTTTCCTTGGACTAGCGGGGGGCTACAATGAGCAGTTCTTC
- TRBD1 TRBJ1-4 TRBV15 CATSRDPGTGGEKLFF TGTGCCACCAGCAGAGATCCCGGGACAGGTGGGGAAAAACTGTTTTTT
- TRBD2 TRBJ2-1 TRBV5-6 CASSRGLAGVLYNEQFF TGTGCCAGCAGCCGGGGACTAGCGGGAGTGTTGTACAATGAGCAGTTCTTC
many TRBD1 TRBJ1-2 TRBV25-1 CASSRTGGIGYGYTF TGTGCCAGCAGTAGGACAGGAGGGATTGGCTATGGCTACACCTTC
- - TRBJ2-1 TRBV20-1 CSARVLQHYNEQFF TGCAGTGCTAGAGTCTTACAGCACTACAATGAGCAGTTCTTC
many TRBD2 TRBJ2-3 TRBV12-5 CASGSPTSGGTTDTQYF TGTGCTAGTGGTTCTCCCACTAGCGGGGGGACCACAGATACGCAGTATTTT
- - TRBJ2-1 TRBV7-9 CASSQYLNEQFF TGTGCCAGCAGCCAGTACCTCAATGAGCAGTTCTTC
many TRBD2 TRBJ2-7 TRBV20-1 CSAREIGRDSYEQYF TGCAGTGCTAGAGAGATCGGGAGGGACTCCTACGAGCAGTACTTC
- - TRBJ1-2 TRBV6-1 CASIYSLSSNYGYTF TGTGCCAGCATCTACAGTTTGTCTTCTAACTATGGCTACACCTTC
once - TRBJ2-3 TRBV5-1 CASRIAGISTDTQYF TGCGCCAGCAGGATAGCAGGGATAAGCACAGATACGCAGTATTTT
- TRBD1 TRBJ1-4 TRBV18 CASSPSLTGGGEKLFF TGTGCCAGCTCACCATCCTTAACAGGGGGCGGGGAAAAACTGTTTTTT
many - TRBJ2-2 TRBV12-3/TRBV12-4 CASRRTGSAGELFF TGTGCCAGCAGAAGGACCGGGTCCGCCGGGGAGCTGTTTTTT
many - TRBJ2-7 TRBV2 CASSEAQGYEQYF TGTGCCAGCAGTGAAGCGCAAGGTTACGAGCAGTACTTC
many TRBD1 TRBJ2-7 TRBV2 CASTGGGESYEQYF TGTGCCAGCACAGGGGGCGGCGAATCCTACGAGCAGTACTTC
many - TRBJ2-2 TRBV20-1 CSAGGGESGELFF TGCAGTGCCGGAGGTGGGGAGTCCGGGGAGCTGTTTTTT
many TRBD2 TRBJ2-7 TRBV7-2 CASSVHLAGPSYEQYF TGTGCCAGCAGCGTCCACCTAGCGGGACCCTCCTACGAGCAGTACTTC
few TRBD1 TRBJ2-1 TRBV7-9 CASSALTGVINEQFF TGTGCCAGCAGCGCACTTACAGGGGTTATCAATGAGCAGTTCTTC
few - TRBJ2-5 TRBV7-2 CASSLVRTAKETQYF TGTGCCAGCAGCTTAGTTCGGACAGCTAAAGAGACCCAGTACTTC